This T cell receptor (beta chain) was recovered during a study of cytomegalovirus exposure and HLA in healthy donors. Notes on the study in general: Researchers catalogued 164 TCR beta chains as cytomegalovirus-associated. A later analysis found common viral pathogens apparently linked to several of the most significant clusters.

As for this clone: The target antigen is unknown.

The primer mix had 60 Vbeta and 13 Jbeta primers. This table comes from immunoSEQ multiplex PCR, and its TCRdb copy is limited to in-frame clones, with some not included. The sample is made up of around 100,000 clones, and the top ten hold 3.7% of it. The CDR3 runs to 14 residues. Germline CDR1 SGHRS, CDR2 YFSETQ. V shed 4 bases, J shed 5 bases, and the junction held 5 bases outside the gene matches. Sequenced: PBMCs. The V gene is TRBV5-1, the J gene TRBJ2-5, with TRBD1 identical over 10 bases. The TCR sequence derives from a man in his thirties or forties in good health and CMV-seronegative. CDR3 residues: CASSETGGGETQYF. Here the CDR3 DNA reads TGCGCCAGCAGCGAGACAGGGGGCGGTGAGACCCAGTACTTC.